This TCR beta chain is drawn from a study of regulatory T cells in long-lasting Graves disease. As for time point: newly diagnosed GD, antithyroid drugs for less than 3 months. Following extraction of RNA from PBMCs, that RNA was used to make the TCR library. The authors built TCR beta libraries using iRepertoire HTBI primers and Arm-PCR of CDR3 regions. TCRdb re-called the multiplex PCR reads with MiXCR, one entry per CDR3 protein. The sample includes a few hundred thousand distinct CDR3 sequences, approximately 16% seen only once; the top ten take around 27%. The table lists this clonotype with many counts. Trimming took off 1 base at V and 0 bases at J, with 8 bases between the two ends. The V gene's germline CDR1 is SGHTA and CDR2 FQGTGA. The CDR3 spans 15 residues. The same sample was also studied in work on T cells in Graves' hyperthyroidism and ophthalmopathy. That study reports: The diagnostic basis comprised clinical symptoms, serum thyroxine and TRAb, thyroid ultrasound and orbital computed tomography. Initially, a first-round RT-PCR of the TCR CDR3 employed the HTBI primer set.

The TCR was taken from a man aged 40-49 years with Graves disease. The sequencing here drew on peripheral blood mononuclear cells (PBMCs), taken at new diagnosis, from a patient treated with antithyroid drugs. The chain combines TRBV7-3 with TRBJ2-3; D gene unclear. The CDR3 DNA follows: TGTGCCAGCAGCTTAAGCCCGACCAGCACAGATACGCAGTATTTT. As protein: CASSLSPTSTDTQYF.